This TCR beta chain was obtained from a study of Graves' ophthalmopathy and Graves' hyperthyroidism listed by TCRdb under 2018. At the level of the whole study: Peripheral blood was collected at initial diagnosis, prior to any treatment. To explore V-J signatures distinguishing ophthalmopathy from hyperthyroidism, a discovery set of around 97 patients (around 42 ophthalmopathy, about 57 stable hyperthyroidism) was enrolled. In roughly 6 hyperthyroidism patients, the T-cell repertoires found in thyroid tissue were compared with those found in blood. An independent validation cohort comprised around 20 hyperthyroidism patients and some 16 patients who later progressed from hyperthyroidism to ophthalmopathy. TCR beta repertoire signatures were used to distinguish Graves' ophthalmopathy from Graves' hyperthyroidism and to predict progression to ophthalmopathy. In total, around 130 blood samples were TCR-sequenced: approximately 40 ophthalmopathy, around 75 hyperthyroidism and some 17 hyperthyroidism-to-ophthalmopathy patients. Following sampling, methimazole starting at 30 mg daily was administered to hyperthyroidism patients, and high-dose intravenous methylprednisolone was administered to ophthalmopathy patients. The study at large found these results: In validation, the model predicted ophthalmopathy progression with about 71% sensitivity and roughly 72% specificity; roughly 12 predicted patients were CT-confirmed with GO in a median of approximately 6.5 months. Most expanded thyroid clonotypes with frequency above 0.001 were also detected in blood, suggesting blood repertoires may reflect the thyroid immune response. No statistical method was used to predetermine the sample size, and group allocation was not hidden from the investigators. The 13-signature model separated ophthalmopathy from stable hyperthyroidism with roughly 88% sensitivity and around 84% specificity in cross-validation, and 80%/75% in the test set.

Concerning this clonotype itself: Its recognized antigen is unknown. No clone much larger than this one lies a single base away; base qualities are absent.

For repertoire sequencing, the TCR beta CDR3 regions were amplified from RNA transcripts. A first-round RT-PCR used HTBI primers with the Qiagen OneStep RT-PCR kit, followed by a second-round multiplex PCR, size selection and purification. The libraries underwent paired-end sequencing with 100 bp reads on an Illumina HiSeq2000. From the authors' description of their analysis: SOAPnuke was used to process the reads, throwing out any read that had adapters, had uncalled bases, had a mean Phred below 15, or lacked an exact constant-primer or identifier match. High-quality paired reads were merged with COPE v1.2.5. Clonotypes were defined as unique nucleotide sequences and were aligned to IMGT TRB V, D and J references using MiTCR v1.1. Only V-J combinations with frequency above 0.0001 were analysed, covering approximately 99% of repertoires. A TCR clonal expansion and chaos score per V-J combination was defined as the ratio of F50 clonal expansion to chaos observed in the TCRdist matrix. Welch's t-statistics and random forest were used to reduce the features to 13 V-J combinations, which were then used as input to a naive Bayes classifier. The similarity between thyroid and blood repertoires was quantified using the Morisita-Horn index. Through fastp at Q25 and MiXCR, TCRdb rebuilt clones from the public reads, retaining in-frame beta chains. Under each unique CDR3 protein, matching rows form one entry showing the most common genes and DNA. The V and J calls, along with clone size, are taken from TCRdb and not from the paper's own processing. Recorded for this sample are 650,000 to 800,000 distinct CDR3 sequences; about 38% of them occurred a single time. Of the sample, about 3.3% falls within the top ten clones.

At the junction V is shortened by 1 base and J by 2 bases, with 10 bases in between. The CDR3, from cysteine to phenylalanine, totals 15 residues. The CDR3 DNA has 45 bases and is translated from base 1. The CDR1 and CDR2 encoded by the germline V gene are SGHTA and FQGNSA. Patients with ophthalmopathy had moderately to severely active disease, with a Clinical Activity Score of 3 or more, a NOSPECS grade of 4 or more, and a disease duration of less than 3 months. Patients with other autoimmune diseases, uncontrolled infections, pregnancy or lactation were excluded from the study. Clinical symptoms, serum thyroxine, TRAb, thyroid ultrasound and orbital computed tomography formed the basis of the diagnosis. PBMCs were isolated from approximately 10 ml of fresh peripheral blood by Ficoll-Paque density gradient centrifugation. Total RNA was extracted with Trizol reagent and quality-checked on an Agilent 2100 Bioanalyzer.

This sequence was found in an adult man with Graves' ophthalmopathy. Sequencing was carried out using peripheral blood. Recombination connected TRBV7-2 to TRBJ2-3, with the D gene not confidently named. The base sequence is TGTGCCAGCAGCTTAGAGGGCTCCTTCACAGATACGCAGTATTTT. This sequence encodes CASSLEGSFTDTQYF.